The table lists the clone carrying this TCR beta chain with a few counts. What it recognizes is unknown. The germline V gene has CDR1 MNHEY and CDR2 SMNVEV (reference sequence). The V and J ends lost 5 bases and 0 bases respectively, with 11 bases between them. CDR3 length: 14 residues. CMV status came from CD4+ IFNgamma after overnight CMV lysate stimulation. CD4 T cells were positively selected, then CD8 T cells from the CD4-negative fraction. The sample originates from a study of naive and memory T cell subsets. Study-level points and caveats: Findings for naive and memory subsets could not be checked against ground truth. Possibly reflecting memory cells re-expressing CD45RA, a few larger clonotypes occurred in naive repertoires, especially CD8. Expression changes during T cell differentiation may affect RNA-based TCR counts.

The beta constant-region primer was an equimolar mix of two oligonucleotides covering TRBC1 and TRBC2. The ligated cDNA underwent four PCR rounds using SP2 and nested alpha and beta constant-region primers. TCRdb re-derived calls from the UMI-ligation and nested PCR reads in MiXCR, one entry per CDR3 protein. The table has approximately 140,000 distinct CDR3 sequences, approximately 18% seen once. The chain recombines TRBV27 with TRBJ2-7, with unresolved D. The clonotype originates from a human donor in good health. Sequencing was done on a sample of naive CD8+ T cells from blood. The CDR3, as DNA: TGTGCCAGCAGTACGACGGAGAGCTCCTACGAGCAGTACTTC. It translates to CASSTTESSYEQYF.